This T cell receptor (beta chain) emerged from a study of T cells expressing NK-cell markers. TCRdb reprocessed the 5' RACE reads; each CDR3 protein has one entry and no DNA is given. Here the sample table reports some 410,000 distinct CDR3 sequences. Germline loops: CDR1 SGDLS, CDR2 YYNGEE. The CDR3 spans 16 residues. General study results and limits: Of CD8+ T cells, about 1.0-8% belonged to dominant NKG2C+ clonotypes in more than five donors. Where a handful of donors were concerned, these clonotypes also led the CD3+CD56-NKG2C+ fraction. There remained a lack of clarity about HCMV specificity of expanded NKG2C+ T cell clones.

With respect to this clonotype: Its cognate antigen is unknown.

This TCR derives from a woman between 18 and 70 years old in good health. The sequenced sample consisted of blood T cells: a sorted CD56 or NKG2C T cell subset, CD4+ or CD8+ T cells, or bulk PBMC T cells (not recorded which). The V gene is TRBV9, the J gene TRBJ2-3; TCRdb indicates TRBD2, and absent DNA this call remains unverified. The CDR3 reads CASSGKTSGRIDTQYF.